These 21 T cell receptor beta chains share one sample of origin, sequenced in a study of T cells after yellow fever vaccination. TCRdb reprocessed the 5' RACE reads with MiXCR, giving one entry per CDR3 protein. The sample has hundreds of thousands of distinct CDR3 sequences; 9% to 15% are singletons. Material: PBMCs, obtained on the day of the yellow fever booster vaccination. These receptors originate from a man younger than 40 who received the YFV17D yellow fever vaccine.

The V gene is TRBV28, the J gene TRBJ2-5, with TRBD1 matching 7 bases. The CDR3 is 15 amino acids. The V segment lost 8 bases and the J segment 2 bases; nucleotides outside the gene matches: 11. Germline V gene lookup returns CDR1 MDHEN and CDR2 SYDVKM. The CDR3 DNA follows: TGTGCCAGCTCCCGTAGGGGACAGTGGCAAGAGACCCAGTACTTC. Amino acids: CASSRRGQWQETQYF.

This clonotype has more than one count but fewer than ten. The chain combines TRBV19 with TRBJ2-1; 9 bases are a match to TRBD2. The CDR3 has 16 residues. Germline CDR1 is LNHDA and CDR2 is SQIVND (reference sequence). J lost 7 bases, V lost 5 bases, and 12 bases had no gene match. CDR3 DNA sequence: TGTGCCAGTAGTCCGCTACTAGCGGGTCGTGGAAATGAGCAGTTCTTC. Translation: CASSPLLAGRGNEQFF.

The chain uses TRBV4-2 and TRBJ2-7, with D possibly being TRBD2 (6 bases). The CDR3 covers 18 residues. Trimming pared 0 bases from V and 3 bases from J, leaving 21 bases between. Germline-derived CDR1 and CDR2 are LGHNA and YNFKEQ. Here the CDR3 reads CASSQDVGGVHPLYEQYF. CDR3 in DNA: TGTGCCAGCAGCCAAGATGTTGGAGGGGTGCACCCCCTCTACGAGCAGTACTTC.

The rearrangement uses TRBV20-1 and TRBJ1-3; D remains unclear. The CDR3 runs 15 residues. Per germline, CDR1 DFQATT and CDR2 SNEGSKA (reference sequence). V lost 5 bases, J lost 4 bases, and 18 bases lay in between. The CDR3 region has the DNA TGCAGTGCTGAGGGCCAGCTACGCTCCGGAAACACCATATATTTT. It yields the protein CSAEGQLRSGNTIYF.

This clonotype came up a few times. This rearrangement joins TRBV7-2 to TRBJ2-5; D is unresolved. Germline CDR1 reads SGHTA; CDR2 reads FQGNSA. The CDR3 sequence is 12 residues long. The V gene lost 5 bases and the J gene lost 5 bases, with 9 bases spanning the gap. CDR3 protein: CASSADRETQYF. DNA of the CDR3: TGTGCCAGCAGCGCCGATAGGGAGACCCAGTACTTC.

The chain has TRBV30 and TRBJ2-5, with D possibly being TRBD1 (5 bases). Trimming left V 5 bases short and J 5 bases short, with 15 bases between. Germline values: CDR1 GTSNPN, CDR2 SVGIG (reference sequence). CDR3 length: 13 amino acids. CDR3 DNA sequence: TGTGCCTGGCACAGGAACCCTGGGGAGACCCAGTACTTC. It codes for CAWHRNPGETQYF.

This chain uses TRBV20-1 with TRBJ2-1; 7 bases are shared with TRBD2. The CDR3 sequence is 16 residues long. Germline assignment: CDR1 DFQATT and CDR2 SNEGSKA (reference sequence). With V trimmed by 3 bases and J by 1 base, 9 bases remained unmatched. Here the CDR3 DNA reads TGCAGTGCTAGTTCCGTTTGGACTAGATCCTACAATGAGCAGTTCTTC. Translation: CSASSVWTRSYNEQFF.

J is TRBJ2-1 and V is TRBV7-9; D gene ambiguous. Deletions cut 4 bases from V and 8 bases from J, with 15 bases between. CDR1 is SEHNR, CDR2 FQNEAQ, per germline (reference sequence). This CDR3 has 14 amino acids. CDR3 in amino acids: CASSSPLFAYEQFF. The CDR3 DNA is TGTGCCAGCAGCTCGCCTCTCTTTGCGTATGAGCAGTTCTTC.

There are a few counts of this clonotype. The chain carries TRBV20-1 and TRBJ2-2; TRBD2 aligns across 11 bases. J gave up 5 bases and V 5 bases, and 7 bases lay outside the gene matches. The CDR3 sequence is 15 residues long. Germline V gene data show CDR1 as DFQATT and CDR2 as SNEGSKA (reference sequence). The CDR3 DNA reads TGCAGTGCTGCAATAGCGGGAGGGGGGACCGGGGAGCTGTTTTTT. It translates to CSAAIAGGGTGELFF.

This chain links TRBV7-2 with TRBJ1-1; 9 bases are a match to TRBD1. The CDR3 runs to 13 residues. The V gene's germline CDR1 is SGHTA and CDR2 FQGNSA. Trimming cost V 4 bases and J 10 bases; bases outside gene matches: 7. The CDR3 region has the DNA TGTGCCAGCAGCTCAACCGGGACAGGGCGAGCTTTCTTT. Amino acid sequence: CASSSTGTGRAFF. Together with reference TRBV7-2 and TRBJ1-1, the CDR3 gives the full variable domain: GAGVSQSPSNKVTEKGKDVELRCDPISGHTALYWYRQSLGQGLEFLIYFQGNSAPDKSGLPSDRFSAERTGGSVSTLTIQRTQQEDSAVYLCASSSTGTGRAFFGQGTRLTVV.

This chain connects TRBV5-5 to TRBJ1-5; D uncertain. The CDR3 contains 16 residues. Trimming left V 1 base short and J 4 bases short, with 15 bases between. The germline CDR1 and CDR2 sequences are SGHKS and YYEKEE (reference sequence). CDR3 loop: CASSLSVAAINQPQHF. CDR3 DNA sequence: TGTGCCAGCAGCTTGAGCGTGGCAGCAATTAATCAGCCCCAGCATTTT.

The chain combines TRBV5-1 with TRBJ2-6; 8 bases are shared with TRBD1. This CDR3 region has 16 residues. The V and J ends lost 4 bases and 4 bases, in that order; junction bases with no gene match: 7. CDR1 is SGHRS and CDR2 is YFSETQ in the germline V gene. CDR3 in amino acids: CASSTGQGSGANVLTF. The DNA for the CDR3 is TGCGCCAGCAGCACCGGACAGGGCTCCGGGGCCAACGTCCTGACTTTC.

This clonotype was seen a few times. J is TRBJ2-3 and V is TRBV20-1; TRBD2 agrees at 11 bases. The V gene end was trimmed by 3 bases and the J gene end by 2 bases; junction bases not matched to a gene: 4. The CDR3 runs 15 residues. Germline V gene sequence: CDR1 DFQATT, CDR2 SNEGSKA (reference sequence). CDR3 sequence (DNA): TGCAGTGCTAGTAGACTAGCGGGGTCCACAGATACGCAGTATTTT. Translated, it gives CSASRLAGSTDTQYF.

The rearrangement links TRBV12-3 or TRBV12-4 to TRBJ2-7; possible D gene TRBD1, 5 bases. The CDR3 is 14 residues long. The V end lost 9 bases, the J end lost 2 bases, and 17 bases lay between the germline ends. CDR3 residues: CASLSWQGTYEQYF. The DNA for the CDR3 is TGTGCCAGTCTTTCATGGCAGGGAACCTACGAGCAGTACTTC.

The rearrangement links TRBV5-6 to TRBJ2-3, with D possibly TRBD1 on 6 matching bases. V was trimmed by 4 bases and J by 9 bases, leaving 12 bases between them. The CDR3 runs to 12 residues. Germline V gene sequence: CDR1 SGHDT, CDR2 YYEEEE. The CDR3 bases are TGTGCCAGCAGCCCACAGGGTAGGACGCAGTATTTT. It specifies CASSPQGRTQYF.

The rearrangement joins TRBV28 to TRBJ2-1, with a tentative D call TRBD1 (5 bases). The CDR3 consists of 14 residues. The germline V and J ends were trimmed by 2 bases and 9 bases, with 14 bases remaining between them. Germline loops: CDR1 MDHEN, CDR2 SYDVKM. CDR3 bases: TGTGCCAGCAGTTTAAAGGGGTTCTACGGTGAGCAGTTCTTC. It specifies CASSLKGFYGEQFF.

This clonotype was observed at least ten times. The chain couples TRBV5-1 to TRBJ2-1; perhaps TRBD1 as D (6 bases). The germline V gene encodes CDR1 SGHRS and CDR2 YFSETQ. This CDR3 is built from 15 residues. The ends were cut back, 0 bases at V and 5 bases at J, with 12 bases in the middle. CDR3 protein: CASSLAPGENNEQFF. CDR3 coding DNA: TGCGCCAGCAGCTTGGCCCCAGGGGAAAACAATGAGCAGTTCTTC. Based on the CDR3 plus reference TRBV5-1 and TRBJ2-1, the full variable domain is KAGVTQTPRYLIKTRGQQVTLSCSPISGHRSVSWYQQTPGQGLQFLFEYFSETQRNKGNFPGRFSGRQFSNSRSEMNVSTLELGDSALYLCASSLAPGENNEQFFGPGTRLTVL.

The rearrangement uses TRBV12-3 or TRBV12-4 and TRBJ2-3; 10 nucleotides agree with TRBD2. V lost 8 bases to trimming and J lost 6 bases; unmatched junction nucleotides: 8. The CDR3 contains 14 residues. The CDR3 sequence is CASSLAGVMDTQYF. CDR3 sequence (DNA): TGTGCCAGCTCGCTAGCGGGAGTTATGGATACGCAGTATTTT.

This clonotype was seen only a few times. V gene TRBV28 combines with J gene TRBJ2-3, with 7 bases that match TRBD2. The CDR3 is 14 residues long. The junction had 7 bases not matched to a gene; V was cut back by 4 bases and J by 6 bases. Germline loops: CDR1 MDHEN, CDR2 SYDVKM. CDR3 nucleotides: TGTGCCAGCAGTTCCCCCATGGGGGGGGATACGCAGTATTTT. Translation gives CASSSPMGGDTQYF. Full variable domain (remainder filled in from reference TRBV28 and TRBJ2-3): DVKVTQSSRYLVKRTGEKVFLECVQDMDHENMFWYRQDPGLGLRLIYFSYDVKMKEKGDIPEGYSVSREKKERFSLILESASTNQTSMYLCASSSPMGGDTQYFGPGTRLTVL.

V usage is TRBV20-1 and J usage is TRBJ2-3; 11 bases match TRBD2. The CDR3 has 15 residues. Trimming cost V 4 bases and J 1 base; bases outside gene matches: 4. Germline V gives CDR1 DFQATT, CDR2 SNEGSKA (reference sequence). CDR3 DNA: TGCAGTGCTACGAGACTAGCGGGACGCACAGATACGCAGTATTTT. Translation: CSATRLAGRTDTQYF.

This clonotype was counted only a few times. The chain couples TRBV4-3 to TRBJ2-7, with 10 nucleotides matching TRBD2. Germline V gene lookup returns CDR1 LGHNA and CDR2 YSLEER. The junction had 2 bases not matched to a gene; V was cut back by 1 base and J by 8 bases. The CDR3 totals 13 residues. The CDR3 nucleotides read TGCGCCAGCAGCCAAGGACTAGCGGGTCAGCAGTACTTC. The encoded protein is CASSQGLAGQQYF.